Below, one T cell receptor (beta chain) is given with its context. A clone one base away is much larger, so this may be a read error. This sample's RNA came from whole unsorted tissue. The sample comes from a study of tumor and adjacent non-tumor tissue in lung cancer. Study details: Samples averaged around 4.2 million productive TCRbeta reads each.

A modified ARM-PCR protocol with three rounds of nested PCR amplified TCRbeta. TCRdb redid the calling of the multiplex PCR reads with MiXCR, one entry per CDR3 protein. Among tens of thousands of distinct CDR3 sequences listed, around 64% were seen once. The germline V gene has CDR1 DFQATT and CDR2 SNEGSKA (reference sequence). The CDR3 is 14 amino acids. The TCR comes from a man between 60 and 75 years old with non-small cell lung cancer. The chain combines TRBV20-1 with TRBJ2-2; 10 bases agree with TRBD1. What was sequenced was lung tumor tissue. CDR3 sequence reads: CSDRGTGDTGELFF. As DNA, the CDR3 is TGCAGTGATAGAGGGACAGGGGACACCGGGGAGCTGTTTTTT.